Below, 2 T cell receptor beta chains from the same sample are listed, as sequenced in a study of T cells in localized non-small cell lung cancer. The repertoire was sequenced with immunoSEQ multiplex PCR; TCRdb's copy has only in-frame clones and lacks some. The data show 70,000 to 95,000 clones, roughly 88% seen once. The sample in question was PBMCs, obtained before any cancer treatment. These receptors were obtained from a woman between 35 and 75 years old with stage II squamous cell lung carcinoma.

The gene calls are TRBV5-1 and TRBJ1-1; 8 positions agree with TRBD1. The length of the CDR3 is 17 residues. V gave up 1 base and J gave up 0 bases; unmatched junction bases: 8. In germline, CDR1 is SGHRS, CDR2 YFSETQ. Written as DNA, the CDR3 is TGCGCCAGCAGCTTGCGGACAGGGTCTTTTATGAACACTGAAGCTTTCTTT. This gives the protein CASSLRTGSFMNTEAFF.

The chain uses TRBV6-6 and TRBJ2-2, with D possibly TRBD1 on 6 matching bases. This CDR3 has 13 amino acids. V lost 8 bases, J lost 0 bases, and 7 bases lay in between. Germline CDR1 reads MNHNY; CDR2 reads SVGAGI (reference sequence). CDR3 in amino acids: CASGTTNTGELFF. CDR3 in DNA: TGTGCCAGCGGGACAACGAACACCGGGGAGCTGTTTTTT.